Presented here are 5 T cell receptor beta chains from one specimen sequenced in a study of T cell changes during pregnancy in multiple sclerosis. TCRdb's table, derived via immunoSEQ multiplex PCR, lists solely in-frame clones and lacks some. Of approximately 20,000 clones listed, about nine tenths are singletons. Sequencing used CD8+ T cells from peripheral blood mononuclear cells, obtained in the second trimester of pregnancy. The receptors originated from a female donor in good health, enrolled as a control in a pregnancy study.

V and J are TRBV4-1 and TRBJ2-1; the match to TRBD2 covers 7 bases. CDR1 is MGHRA and CDR2 is YSYEKL in the germline V gene. Losses at the gene ends were 1 base for V and 1 base for J; bases not matched to a gene: 4. There are 16 residues in the CDR3. The CDR3 spells CASSQGLAASYNEQFF. Written as DNA, the CDR3 is TGCGCCAGCAGCCAAGGGCTAGCGGCATCCTACAATGAGCAGTTCTTC.

CDR3 nucleotide sequence: TGTGCCAGTATTGATAAGGGGAGGCGGACAGATACGCAGTATTTT. Protein product: CASIDKGRRTDTQYF. The J gene is TRBJ2-3, the V gene TRBV19; maybe TRBD2 (6 bases). The CDR3 has 15 residues. Germline values: CDR1 LNHDA, CDR2 SQIVND (reference sequence). Trimming removed 7 bases at V and 3 bases at J, with 17 bases between.

V and J are TRBV7-9 and TRBJ1-1, with 8 nucleotides matching TRBD1. The CDR3 runs 15 residues. After removal of 5 bases from V and 1 base from J, the junction contained 6 bases not matched to a gene. The V gene's germline CDR1 is SEHNR and CDR2 FQNEAQ (reference sequence). CDR3 DNA: TGTGCCAGCAGCCCCGGACAGGGAAAGAACACTGAAGCTTTCTTT. Translation: CASSPGQGKNTEAFF.

This chain connects TRBV6-5 to TRBJ1-4; tentatively, D is TRBD1 (5 bases). Trimming shortened V by 3 bases and J by 8 bases, and 16 bases separated the two germline ends. The CDR3 runs to 15 residues. Germline values: CDR1 MNHEY, CDR2 SVGAGI. CDR3: CASSYVTGQGEKLFF. As DNA, the CDR3 is TGTGCCAGCAGTTATGTGACCGGACAAGGGGAAAAACTGTTTTTT.

The chain uses TRBV6-5 and TRBJ1-2, with 10 bases identical to TRBD1. CDR1 is MNHEY, CDR2 SVGAGI, per germline. This CDR3 comprises 14 residues. The trim removed 6 bases at V and 2 bases at J, leaving 3 bases unmatched. The CDR3 DNA reads TGTGCCAGCAGACCGGGACAGGGGAACTATGGCTACACCTTC. Translating gives CASRPGQGNYGYTF.